The 26 T cell receptor beta chains below come from one sample, sequenced in a study of shared T cell receptors in the human thymus. The assay was immunoSEQ multiplex PCR, and TCRdb's table has in-frame clones only and misses some. Here the sample spans 630,000 or so clones, around 87% being singletons. The data also belong to a second study, concerning human thymus T cells.

The sample comprised thymocytes. These receptors came from a boy under three years old with a congenital heart defect.

The J gene is TRBJ1-3, the V gene TRBV28, with no clear D. CDR1 is MDHEN and CDR2 is SYDVKM in the germline V gene. The CDR3 contains 16 residues. Deletions cut 4 bases from V and 0 bases from J, with 13 bases between. This CDR3 is CASSYRRRVSGNTIYF. CDR3 coding DNA: TGTGCCAGCAGTTACCGTCGACGGGTCTCTGGAAACACCATATATTTT.

This sequence joins TRBV4-3 and TRBJ1-5; 9 bases are a match to TRBD1. CDR3 length equals 14 residues. The trim removed 6 bases at V and 3 bases at J, leaving 3 bases unmatched. The germline CDR1 and CDR2 sequences are LGHNA and YSLEER. CDR3 amino acids: CASSRTGANQPQHF. CDR3 nucleotides: TGCGCCAGCAGTCGGACAGGGGCCAATCAGCCCCAGCATTTT.

This clone appeared once. The genes are TRBV7-6 and TRBJ1-6, with 7 bases that match TRBD1. The CDR3 consists of 18 residues. From germline, CDR1 is SGHVS and CDR2 FNYEAQ. Trimming cost V 4 bases and J 9 bases; bases outside gene matches: 18. CDR3 region: CASSSLRGQRTQGSPLHF. The CDR3 DNA reads TGTGCCAGCAGCTCCCTCCGGGGACAGCGAACACAGGGTTCACCCCTCCACTTT.

The rearrangement uses TRBV19 and TRBJ2-3; TRBD1 might be the D (7 bases). This CDR3 spans 17 amino acids. Germline V gene data show CDR1 as LNHDA and CDR2 as SQIVND (reference sequence). The V end was cut by 0 bases, the J end by 2 bases, with 15 bases between. The CDR3 protein is CASSIDPGGKNTDTQYF. In DNA, the CDR3 is TGTGCCAGTAGTATAGATCCAGGGGGGAAGAACACAGATACGCAGTATTTT.

The gene calls are TRBV4-3 and TRBJ2-1; tentative D call: TRBD2 (5 bases). Germline assignment: CDR1 LGHNA and CDR2 YSLEER. This CDR3 is 14 amino acids long. V lost 4 bases and J lost 6, with 13 bases in between. CDR3 sequence: CASSLATDCNEQFF. The CDR3 DNA reads TGCGCCAGCAGCCTCGCTACGGACTGCAATGAGCAGTTCTTC.

The chain is built from TRBV5-1 and TRBJ2-7; TRBD1 agrees at 8 bases. V was clipped by 3 bases and J by 2 bases; unmatched bases: 16. The CDR3 covers 18 residues. Germline CDR1 reads SGHRS; CDR2 reads YFSETQ. The CDR3: CASSSGPGTGTPPYEQYF. The DNA for the CDR3 is TGCGCCAGCAGCTCGGGGCCCGGGACAGGTACCCCGCCCTACGAGCAGTACTTC.

The V gene is TRBV4-3, the J gene TRBJ1-1; possibly TRBD1 for D (6 bases). Germline-derived CDR1 and CDR2 are LGHNA and YSLEER. This CDR3 is 17 amino acids long. V was pared by 1 base and J by 0 bases, with 15 bases between. In DNA form, the CDR3 reads TGCGCCAGCAGCCAAGCTAGGACAGTATACATGAACACTGAAGCTTTCTTT. Its translation is CASSQARTVYMNTEAFF.

This chain links TRBV9 with TRBJ2-5; 7 positions agree with TRBD2. This CDR3 has 20 residues. Germline V gene lookup returns CDR1 SGDLS and CDR2 YYNGEE. The V segment lost 3 bases and the J segment 1 base; nucleotides outside the gene matches: 21. DNA for the CDR3: TGTGCCAGCAGCGCCGGGTTCGGAGCCTCTAGCGGACCCCTCCAAGAGACCCAGTACTTC. As protein: CASSAGFGASSGPLQETQYF.

A single count supports this clone. At one end the junction does not follow the germline gene, possibly because of a read error. The CDR3 DNA reads as TGTGCCACCAGCAGAGATGCGGGGAAGACGGGGGGCTACGCCTTC. This translates into CATSRDAGKTGGYAF. The chain joins TRBV15 to TRBJ1-2, with D possibly TRBD1 on 6 matching bases. The CDR3 runs to 15 residues. Germline CDR1 LNHNV, CDR2 YYDKDF (reference sequence).

The rearrangement uses TRBV19 and TRBJ2-5; 7 positions agree with TRBD2. J lost 2 bases, V lost 8 bases, and 11 bases had no gene match. The CDR3 has 15 amino acids. The V gene's germline CDR1 is LNHDA and CDR2 SQIVND (reference sequence). As DNA, the CDR3 is TGTGCCAGTGCTAGTTTGAGGCGGGGGCAAGAGACCCAGTACTTC. This codes for CASASLRRGQETQYF.

This clone was seen a few times. The chain employs TRBV28 and TRBJ2-4; D perhaps matches TRBD2 (7 bases). CDR1 and CDR2 (germline): MDHEN, SYDVKM. CDR3 length: 17 amino acids. V lost 8 bases, J lost 0 bases, and 20 bases lay in between. Written as DNA, the CDR3 is TGTGCCAGCTTAGGGGGGGGTCACTCCTTAGCCAAAAACATTCAGTACTTC. Translating it yields CASLGGGHSLAKNIQYF.

In this sample, this clone turned up once. The V gene is TRBV4-3, the J gene TRBJ2-7; 13 nucleotides agree with TRBD2. With V trimmed by 4 bases and J by 4 bases, 4 bases remained unmatched. The CDR3 consists of 15 residues. Looked up from germline, CDR1 is LGHNA and CDR2 is YSLEER. In nucleotides, the CDR3 is TGCGCCAGCAGCCCCAGGACTAGCGGGAGATACGAGCAGTACTTC. The encoded protein is CASSPRTSGRYEQYF.

The chain combines TRBV5-6 with TRBJ1-2, with D perhaps matching TRBD1 (5 bases). From germline, CDR1 is SGHDT and CDR2 YYEEEE. CDR3 length equals 15 residues. V lost 4 bases and J lost 4, with 17 bases in between. Here the CDR3 reads CASSNERGKTYGYTF. The DNA of the CDR3 is TGTGCCAGCAGCAATGAAAGGGGCAAGACCTATGGCTACACCTTC.

The V gene is TRBV14, the J gene TRBJ1-2; maybe TRBD1 (5 bases). The CDR3 is 16 amino acids. Germline V lookup: CDR1 SGHDN, CDR2 FVKESK. Trimming pared 0 bases from V and 3 bases from J, leaving 14 bases between. CDR3 coding DNA: TGTGCCAGCAGCCAAGATTCCGGGACTGGACACTATGGCTACACCTTC. Protein sequence: CASSQDSGTGHYGYTF.

This clone is a singleton in its sample. The chain uses TRBV7-6 and TRBJ2-1; maybe TRBD2 (7 bases). Trimming pared 6 bases from V and 6 bases from J, leaving 27 bases between. Per the germline V gene, CDR1 is SGHVS and CDR2 is FNYEAQ. The CDR3 sequence is 18 residues long. CDR3 nucleotide sequence: TGTGCCAGCAGTTCTAGGGGGGTTTTAGGGAGGGGACGCAATGAGCAGTTCTTC. Its translation: CASSSRGVLGRGRNEQFF.

The V gene is TRBV11-2, the J gene TRBJ2-7, with D unresolved. Germline V lookup: CDR1 SGHAT, CDR2 FQNNGV. The CDR3 loop spans 13 amino acids. V was pared by 4 bases and J by 0 bases, with 7 bases between. CDR3 DNA: TGTGCCAGCAGCTCGTTAAACTCCTACGAGCAGTACTTC. Protein: CASSSLNSYEQYF.

This rearrangement joins TRBV5-1 to TRBJ2-1, with 8 bases fitting TRBD1. CDR1 and CDR2 (germline): SGHRS, YFSETQ. This CDR3 contains 15 residues. V lost 4 bases and J lost 6; bases outside the gene matches: 9. The CDR3 nucleotides are TGCGCCAGCAGCAGCGGACAGGGTCGGTTCAATGAGCAGTTCTTC. Translation: CASSSGQGRFNEQFF. Drawing the rest from reference TRBV5-1 and TRBJ2-1, the complete variable domain is KAGVTQTPRYLIKTRGQQVTLSCSPISGHRSVSWYQQTPGQGLQFLFEYFSETQRNKGNFPGRFSGRQFSNSRSEMNVSTLELGDSALYLCASSSGQGRFNEQFFGPGTRLTVL.

The rearrangement uses TRBV4-3 and TRBJ2-2; 8 bases fit TRBD1. This CDR3 has 17 amino acids. Germline V gene lookup returns CDR1 LGHNA and CDR2 YSLEER. V gave up 4 bases and J gave up 6 bases; unmatched junction bases: 13. The CDR3: CASSRKTGVVGSGELFF. The CDR3 coding sequence is TGCGCCAGCAGCCGCAAGACAGGGGTCGTCGGCTCCGGGGAGCTGTTTTTT.

The chain recombines TRBV7-2 with TRBJ1-1; 8 bases align to TRBD1. The germline V gene encodes CDR1 SGHTA and CDR2 FQGNSA. J gave up 3 bases and V 1 base, and 1 base lay outside the gene matches. This CDR3 spans 14 amino acids. CDR3 sequence reads: CASSLGTGYTEAFF. DNA of the CDR3: TGTGCCAGCAGCTTAGGGACAGGGTACACTGAAGCTTTCTTT.

The chain has TRBV6-5 and TRBJ2-7, with a tentative D call TRBD2 (5 bases). In germline, CDR1 is MNHEY, CDR2 SVGAGI. The CDR3 has 15 amino acids. With 0 bases removed from V and 1 base from J, the gap between germline ends came to 10 bases. The CDR3: CASSYSPSRSYEQYF. CDR3 in DNA: TGTGCCAGCAGTTACTCGCCTAGCCGTTCCTACGAGCAGTACTTC.

The chain joins TRBV30 to TRBJ2-3; D unresolved. The CDR3 extends over 14 amino acids. Deletions cut 3 bases from V and 2 bases from J, with 12 bases between. Germline-derived CDR1 and CDR2 are GTSNPN and SVGIG (reference sequence). The CDR3 is CAWRLVRSTDTQYF. The CDR3 DNA reads TGTGCCTGGAGACTGGTCAGGTCCACAGATACGCAGTATTTT. The full variable domain, its missing parts supplied by reference TRBV30 and TRBJ2-3, is SQTIHQWPATLVQPVGSPLSLECTVEGTSNPNLYWYRQAAGRGLQLLFYSVGIGQISSEVPQNLSASRPQDRQFILSSKKLLLSDSGFYLCAWRLVRSTDTQYFGPGTRLTVL.

V and J are TRBV2 and TRBJ2-1; 12 positions match TRBD2. Germline values: CDR1 SNHLY, CDR2 FYNNEI. The CDR3 runs 15 residues. V lost 6 bases to trimming and J lost 6 bases; unmatched junction nucleotides: 6. CDR3 nucleotide sequence: TGTGCCAGCAGGGAGACTAGCGGGAGACCCAATGAGCAGTTCTTC. This encodes CASRETSGRPNEQFF.

The J gene is TRBJ1-5, the V gene TRBV6-6; D not resolved. Trimming stripped 6 bases from V and 3 bases from J, with 12 bases between. The V gene's germline CDR1 is MNHNY and CDR2 SVGAGI (reference sequence). This CDR3 comprises 14 residues. The CDR3 bases are TGTGCCAGCAGGCCCCGGGAATTCAATCAGCCCCAGCATTTT. Protein sequence: CASRPREFNQPQHF.

Points on this clone: Other DNA sequences of this sample code for an identical CDR3. The chain recombines TRBV15 with TRBJ2-7; TRBD1 matches 7 bases. CDR3 length equals 15 residues. CDR1 is LNHNV and CDR2 is YYDKDF in the germline V gene (reference sequence). V lost 0 bases, J lost 1 base, and 3 bases stayed unmatched. CDR3: CATSRELGQSYEQYF. The CDR3, as DNA: TGTGCCACCAGCAGAGAGTTGGGACAGTCCTACGAGCAGTACTTC.

CDR3 DNA sequence: TGTGCCAGCAGCATAACAACGGACAGGCTCGAGCAGTACTTC. It translates to CASSITTDRLEQYF. The genes are TRBV7-2 and TRBJ2-7; 7 bases match TRBD1. The CDR3 covers 14 residues. After removal of 5 bases from V and 6 bases from J, the junction contained 10 bases not matched to a gene. CDR1 and CDR2 (germline): SGHTA, FQGNSA.

This chain links TRBV6-6 with TRBJ1-1; 8 nucleotides match TRBD1. The CDR3 runs 15 residues. Germline trimming cut 5 bases from V and 4 bases from J; bases unmatched to any gene: 9. Looked up from germline, CDR1 is MNHNY and CDR2 is SVGAGI (reference sequence). CDR3 amino acids: CASSLDRGRGTEAFF. CDR3 DNA sequence: TGTGCCAGCAGTCTCGACAGGGGAAGGGGCACTGAAGCTTTCTTT.